This T cell receptor beta chain was sequenced for a study of cytomegalovirus exposure and HLA in healthy donors. Study-level results: TCR beta chain V- and J-gene trimming was linked, in a later analysis, to a missense variant in DCLRE1C. Confirmation was obtained in vitro that a few CMV-associated chains are specific for CMV antigens.

J gave up 3 bases and V 5 bases, and 13 bases lay outside the gene matches. From germline, CDR1 is SGHVS and CDR2 FNYEAQ. This CDR3 spans 16 amino acids. With 60 Vbeta and 13 Jbeta primers, the PCR was carried out. TCRdb's copy holds only in-frame clones and misses some; the assay was immunoSEQ multiplex PCR. The sample lists 90,000 or so clones, around three fifths occurring once. Comments on this clone: Its antigen remains unknown.

The sample consisted of PBMCs. The clonotype comes from a boy younger than 18 in good health and CMV-seropositive. This chain uses TRBV7-6 with TRBJ2-7, with TRBD2 matching 7 bases. The CDR3 region has the DNA TGTGCCAGCAGCCAAGGGTTAGGGAGCGGGGACTACGAGCAGTACTTC. Encoded protein: CASSQGLGSGDYEQYF.